The rows below give T cell receptor beta chains drawn from one sample of a study of blood T cell repertoires in COVID-19. Produced via immunoSEQ multiplex PCR; TCRdb's table is partial and in-frame only. The repertoire consists of about 180,000 clones, with more than 75% occurring once and the leading ten covering around 12%. The sample taken for sequencing was peripheral blood. The receptors were gathered from a woman in her 70s with COVID-19, enrolled during active disease. The CDR3 runs from the conserved cysteine through the conserved F or W. The order of the fields is CDR3 protein, CDR3 DNA, J gene, D gene, V gene, clone size. The D gene is left open where the match is weak. The size entry is marked missing in some rows and otherwise reads once, few, many or a size class.

CASSLGRGRGIGSGYTF | TGTGCCAGCAGCTTGGGAAGGGGGCGAGGTATAGGGAGTGGCTACACCTTC | TRBJ1-2 | TRBD1 | TRBV5-5 | NA
CASSYAYNEQFF | TGTGCCAGCAGTTACGCGTACAATGAGCAGTTCTTC | TRBJ2-1 | NA | TRBV6-6 | NA
CASSGGLAGPKGETQYF | TGTGCCAGCAGCGGGGGGCTAGCGGGCCCAAAGGGGGAGACCCAGTACTTC | TRBJ2-5 | TRBD2 | TRBV5-4 | NA
CATRDTMGNEQFF | TGTGCCACCCGGGACACCATGGGGAATGAGCAGTTCTTC | TRBJ2-1 | NA | TRBV24-1 | once
CASSSQWTGLNEQYF | TGTGCCAGCAGCTCCCAGTGGACAGGGCTTAACGAGCAGTACTTC | TRBJ2-7 | TRBD1 | TRBV7-2 | NA
CASSLMGGTEAFF | TGTGCCAGCAGCTTGATGGGGGGCACTGAAGCTTTCTTT | TRBJ1-1 | NA | TRBV5-4 | once
CASSPVWASTDTQYF | TGTGCCAGCAGCCCCGTGTGGGCCAGCACAGATACGCAGTATTTT | TRBJ2-3 | NA | TRBV7-2 | NA
CASSVGTGPSYEQYF | TGTGCCAGCAGCGTGGGGACAGGCCCCTCCTACGAGCAGTACTTC | TRBJ2-7 | TRBD1 | TRBV9 | NA
CASSLPASSSYNEQFF | TGTGCCAGCAGCTTGCCAGCGAGCAGCTCCTACAATGAGCAGTTCTTC | TRBJ2-1 | NA | TRBV5-4 | NA
CASSQDRDLRSSLHF | TGCGCCAGCAGCCAGGACAGGGACCTCCGAAGTTCGCTCCACTTT | TRBJ1-6 | TRBD1 | TRBV4-3 | few
CASSSTGTRPTDTQYF | TGTGCCAGCAGCTCGACCGGGACTAGACCCACAGATACGCAGTATTTT | TRBJ2-3 | TRBD2 | TRBV7-2 | NA
CASSQYSYEQYF | TGTGCCAGCAGCCAGTATTCCTACGAGCAGTACTTC | TRBJ2-7 | NA | TRBV28 | NA
CASSPPSGRHYEQYF | TGTGCCAGCAGCCCCCCTAGCGGGAGACACTACGAGCAGTACTTC | TRBJ2-7 | TRBD2 | TRBV7-2 | few
CASSVGEGKLFF | TGTGCCAGCAGCGTGGGGGAGGGGAAACTGTTTTTT | TRBJ1-4 | NA | TRBV9 | NA
CASSAYRGVYTEAFF | TGTGCCAGCAGCGCGTACAGGGGGGTTTACACTGAAGCTTTCTTT | TRBJ1-1 | TRBD1 | TRBV7-2 | NA
CASSPKDSKFF | TGTGCCAGCTCACCAAAGGACAGTAAGTTCTTC | TRBJ2-1 | NA | TRBV18 | NA
CASRQGVESPLHF | TGTGCCAGCAGACAGGGGGTAGAATCACCCCTCCACTTT | TRBJ1-6 | TRBD1 | TRBV7-2 | NA
CASQNLVTGELFF | TGTGCCAGCCAAAACTTAGTCACCGGGGAGCTGTTTTTT | TRBJ2-2 | NA | TRBV19 | NA
CASSASTDSLSGYTF | TGTGCCAGCAGCGCCTCAACGGACTCCTTGAGTGGCTACACCTTC | TRBJ1-2 | NA | TRBV9 | NA
CASSLSGQGRSYEQYF | TGCGCCAGCAGCTTGTCCGGACAGGGACGGTCCTACGAGCAGTACTTC | TRBJ2-7 | TRBD1 | TRBV5-1 | NA
CASGTGTYEQYF | TGTGCCAGCGGAACAGGTACCTACGAGCAGTACTTC | TRBJ2-7 | NA | TRBV25-1 | few
CASSFHGRGGEQYF | TGTGCCAGCAGTTTCCACGGCAGGGGAGGGGAGCAGTACTTC | TRBJ2-7 | NA | TRBV28 | NA
CASSPPGQGLEQYF | TGTGCCAGCTCACCACCGGGACAGGGTCTCGAGCAGTACTTC | TRBJ2-7 | TRBD1 | TRBV18 | NA
CASRRQANYGYTF | TGTGCCAGCAGACGACAGGCCAACTATGGCTACACCTTC | TRBJ1-2 | NA | TRBV12-3/TRBV12-4 | few
CASSEAAGGFVNTIYF | TGTGCCAGCAGTGAAGCGGCAGGGGGCTTTGTAAACACCATATATTTT | TRBJ1-3 | TRBD1 | TRBV6-1 | NA
CASSSGVGAQYF | TGTGCCAGCAGCTCCGGGGTCGGGGCGCAGTATTTT | TRBJ2-3 | NA | TRBV5-4 | NA
CSLRGVYEQYF | TGCAGCCTCAGGGGGGTCTACGAGCAGTACTTC | TRBJ2-7 | NA | TRBV20-1 | NA
CASTGSDQPQHF | TGTGCCAGCACAGGTTCCGATCAGCCCCAGCATTTT | TRBJ1-5 | NA | TRBV28 | NA
CASRNLQGSEKLFF | TGTGCCAGCAGGAATTTACAGGGAAGTGAAAAACTGTTTTTT | TRBJ1-4 | NA | TRBV2 | NA
CASSSSGTRQETQYF | TGTGCCAGCAGTTCCTCCGGGACTCGACAAGAGACCCAGTACTTC | TRBJ2-5 | NA | TRBV7-2 | NA
CASSPNIGQGNNEQFF | TGTGCCAGCAGCCCGAATATCGGACAGGGGAACAATGAGCAGTTCTTC | TRBJ2-1 | TRBD1 | TRBV3-1/TRBV3-2 | NA
CASSDITSGSYNEQFF | TGTGCCAGCAGTGACATTACTAGCGGATCCTACAATGAGCAGTTCTTC | TRBJ2-1 | TRBD2 | TRBV6-1 | NA
CASSPRTVTDDGNTIYF | TGTGCCAGCAGCCCTCGGACAGTCACTGATGATGGAAACACCATATATTTT | TRBJ1-3 | NA | TRBV3-1/TRBV3-2 | NA